This note documents a single T cell receptor beta chain sequence. What it binds is unknown. This sample stems from a study of shared clonotypes between healthy human individuals. V dropped 0 bases and J dropped 8; count of bases not matched to a gene: 8. CDR3 length: 14 residues. Germline V gene sequence: CDR1 GTSNPN, CDR2 SVGIG (reference sequence). Across several immunoSEQ plates, the genomic DNA of each subset was split evenly. Assay: immunoSEQ multiplex PCR; the TCRdb copy retains only in-frame clones and omits some. The sample lists roughly 2.2 million clones, 85% to 95% occurring once. Study-level findings and limits: Sharing across a handful of donors was seen in 4.5% to 5.5% of naive CD4 clonotypes. Sorted-subset sequencing was shown by rarefaction to be incomplete despite large depth.

Input material: naive CD4+ T cells from PBMCs. As for subset: CD45RA+ positively selected. This TCR derives from a man aged 18-30 years in good health. Some clones in this sample may be carry-over from other donors' samples. This chain joins TRBV30 and TRBJ1-2; 8 positions match TRBD1. Here the CDR3 DNA reads TGTGCCTGGAGTGTACGTCGACAGGGGCAAGGCTACACCTTC. It encodes CAWSVRRQGQGYTF.